This T cell receptor (beta chain) was documented in a study of T-cell memory formation after mild COVID-19. V shed 4 bases, J shed 5 bases, and the junction held 14 bases outside the gene matches. The V gene's germline CDR1 is SGDLS and CDR2 YYNGEE. This CDR3 has 17 residues. It was 5'RACE with constant-segment primers that produced the TCR alpha and TCR beta cDNA libraries, which carried sample barcodes and UMIs. TCRdb called the 5' RACE reads again in MiXCR, with one record for every CDR3 protein. Here the sample spans 300,000 to 350,000 distinct CDR3 sequences, less than 20% being singletons. The sample taken for sequencing was PBMCs or a T cell subset sorted from them (not recorded which). The chain links TRBV9 to TRBJ2-2, with 7 bases fitting TRBD1. This receptor was obtained from a man between 18 and 29 years old who had mild COVID-19 (a few samples of this study predate the infection). Cell type and time point are not known. The CDR3 protein is CASSPTGTFRWTGELFF. The CDR3 region has the DNA TGTGCCAGCAGCCCGACAGGGACCTTCCGTTGGACCGGGGAGCTGTTTTTT.